Sequencing of this T cell receptor (beta chain) was carried out in a study of shared clonotypes between healthy human individuals. Study background: The study used three CD4 naive, three CD4 memory, two CD8 naive and one CD8 memory plate per donor. Study results and limitations: Although depth was large, rarefaction showed that sequencing of the sorted subsets was incomplete. Shared clonotypes: 4.5% to 5% naive CD4, around 3.4% naive CD8, 2.3% memory CD4, over 0.3% memory CD8. The study drew on few donors, limiting represented genetic and exposure-history diversity.

CD45RO-negative, CCR7-selected cells formed the naive CD8 fraction, which excluded terminally differentiated effector memory CD45RA+ cells. In this sample, this clone turned up once. Its target is unknown. V shed 1 base, J shed 6 bases, and the junction held 6 bases outside the gene matches. The CDR3 has 14 residues. The germline V gene encodes CDR1 SGHVS and CDR2 FQNEAQ. Libraries were prepared by immunoSEQ multiplex PCR; TCRdb keeps only in-frame clonotypes and omits some of them. The sample lists roughly 2,000,000 clones, 90% to 95% occurring once. The sequenced sample was naive CD8+ T cells from PBMCs. This TCR was recovered from a man aged 18 to 29 in good health. Some clones in this sample may be carry-over from other donors' samples. The chain carries TRBV7-8 and TRBJ2-7, with 7 bases that match TRBD1. The CDR3 DNA reads TGTGCCAGCAGCTTAGTGGGTCAGGGGGTCGAGCAGTACTTC. It specifies CASSLVGQGVEQYF.